These 21 T cell receptor beta chains came from one sample sequenced in a study of regulatory T cells in long-lasting Graves disease. Building of the TCR beta libraries involved iRepertoire HTBI primers and Arm-PCR of CDR3 regions. TCRdb analysed the multiplex PCR reads with MiXCR anew, one entry per CDR3 protein. The sample holds hundreds of thousands of distinct CDR3 sequences; around 21% are singletons and the top ten take 20%. Specified time point: persistent/refractory GD, antithyroid drugs over 5 years with positive TRAb. Scientists built the TCR library using RNA that was extracted from PBMCs. Sequenced material: peripheral blood mononuclear cells (PBMCs), taken when the disease was refractory, from a patient treated with antithyroid drugs. The receptors derive from a female donor with Graves disease.

The table lists this clonotype with a few counts. The J gene is TRBJ2-5, the V gene TRBV11-2; 8 bases are shared with TRBD1. Germline CDR1 is SGHAT and CDR2 is FQNNGV. The CDR3 has 15 amino acids. With 1 base clipped from V and 7 bases from J, the junction kept 8 bases outside the gene matches. CDR3 protein: CASSLARTGSGTQYF. The CDR3 DNA reads TGTGCCAGCAGCTTAGCCCGGACAGGGTCGGGGACCCAGTACTTC.

This clonotype was counted only a few times. The chain joins TRBV30 to TRBJ1-5; possible D gene TRBD1, 6 bases. Germline V gene data show CDR1 as GTSNPN and CDR2 as SVGIG (reference sequence). V lost 0 bases and J 4 bases, leaving 13 bases between the germline ends. The CDR3 length is 15 residues. The CDR3 DNA follows: TGTGCCTGGAGTGTCCCACCGACAGGTAATCAGCCCCAGCATTTT. Protein product: CAWSVPPTGNQPQHF.

This clonotype was counted ten times or more. This chain links TRBV2 with TRBJ2-5; 7 bases fit TRBD2. CDR3 length: 13 amino acids. The germline V gene has CDR1 SNHLY and CDR2 FYNNEI. V lost 4 bases and J lost 5; bases outside the gene matches: 4. The CDR3 nucleotides are TGTGCCAGCAGTGGGGACTATCGGGAGACCCAGTACTTC. Encoded protein: CASSGDYRETQYF.

This clonotype was found many times. The V call is TRBV20-1, the J call TRBJ2-4, with D perhaps TRBD2 (6 bases). Trimming stripped 6 bases from V and 1 base from J, with 7 bases between. The CDR3 spans 12 residues. Germline lookup yields CDR1 DFQATT and CDR2 SNEGSKA (reference sequence). In nucleotides, the CDR3 is TGCAGTGCGGGGGGTGCCAAAAACATTCAGTACTTC. Protein sequence: CSAGGAKNIQYF.

This clonotype has more than one count but fewer than ten. This sequence joins TRBV6-1 and TRBJ2-5, with 11 nucleotides matching TRBD2. CDR1 and CDR2 (germline): MNHNS, SASEGT. The CDR3 is 14 residues long. J gave up 4 bases and V 4 bases, and 2 bases lay outside the gene matches. Here the CDR3 DNA reads TGTGCCAGCAGTGCTCTAGCGGGAGGAGAGACCCAGTACTTC. Translating it yields CASSALAGGETQYF.

This clonotype is a singleton in its sample. The CDR3 bases are TGCAGTGCTAGAGAGGGAGACCTTACACCCCGCCCCCAGCATTTT. This translates into CSAREGDLTPRPQHF. The chain carries TRBV20-1 and TRBJ1-5, with unresolved D. In germline, CDR1 is DFQATT, CDR2 SNEGSKA (reference sequence). V dropped 0 bases and J dropped 10 bases, with 19 bases sitting between them. The CDR3 has 15 amino acids.

This chain uses TRBV2 with TRBJ1-6; D unclear. CDR1 is SNHLY, CDR2 FYNNEI, per germline. Trimming took off 3 bases at V and 9 bases at J, with 15 bases between the two ends. This CDR3 is built from 15 residues. CDR3 protein: CASSDDTSMGSPLHF. CDR3 sequence (DNA): TGTGCCAGCAGTGACGACACAAGTATGGGTTCACCCCTCCACTTT.

In its sample, this clonotype was seen a few times. The V gene is TRBV4-2, the J gene TRBJ2-5; D is unclear. V was cut by 0 bases and J by 8 bases, with 7 bases left in between. This CDR3 contains 12 residues. Germline assignment: CDR1 LGHNA and CDR2 YNFKEQ. In DNA form, the CDR3 reads TGTGCCAGCAGCCAAGATCGGGTTACCCAGTACTTC. Translating it yields CASSQDRVTQYF.

This clonotype was found many times. V and J are TRBV2 and TRBJ1-6; D gene unclear. V lost 10 bases and J 10 bases, leaving 17 bases between the germline ends. The CDR3 runs 13 residues. Germline V gene lookup returns CDR1 SNHLY and CDR2 FYNNEI. CDR3 sequence: CANSGELNSPLHF. The CDR3 coding sequence is TGTGCCAATAGTGGGGAGTTGAACTCACCCCTCCACTTT.

This clonotype was seen at least ten times. The chain combines TRBV6-1 with TRBJ1-6; D gene uncertain. The CDR3 totals 16 residues. With 0 bases removed from V and 0 bases from J, the gap between germline ends came to 6 bases. CDR1 MNHNS and CDR2 SASEGT come from the germline V gene. The CDR3 nucleotides are TGTGCCAGCAGTGAAGCGGGGAGCTCCTATAATTCACCCCTCCACTTT. It specifies CASSEAGSSYNSPLHF.

The chain recombines TRBV28 with TRBJ2-3; TRBD2 agrees at 9 bases. Germline CDR1 is MDHEN and CDR2 is SYDVKM. The CDR3 runs 17 residues. V lost 6 bases to trimming and J lost 1 base; unmatched junction nucleotides: 11. In DNA form, the CDR3 reads TGTGCCAGCAGCATCCTCCAGCGGGAGGATCGCACAGATACGCAGTATTTT. As protein: CASSILQREDRTDTQYF.

The chain carries TRBV5-1 and TRBJ2-1, with 7 bases aligning to TRBD2. The CDR3 has 15 residues. Germline CDR1 SGHRS, CDR2 YFSETQ. V was pared by 4 bases and J by 4 bases, with 8 bases of the junction left unmatched. CDR3 sequence: CASSQGASGYNEQFF. The CDR3 DNA reads TGCGCCAGCAGCCAAGGGGCTAGCGGTTACAATGAGCAGTTCTTC.

This clonotype showed up many times. In nucleotides, the CDR3 is TGTGCCAGCAAGCCCGCCGGGGCCTACCCCTACGAGCAGTACTTC. This translates into CASKPAGAYPYEQYF. The V gene is TRBV6-1, the J gene TRBJ2-7; perhaps D is TRBD1 or TRBD2 (5 bases each). The CDR3 runs 15 residues. The V end was cut by 7 bases, the J end by 2 bases, with 18 bases between. Germline V gene lookup returns CDR1 MNHNS and CDR2 SASEGT.

The rearrangement joins TRBV4-3 to TRBJ1-2; D unclear. Germline CDR1 LGHNA, CDR2 YSLEER. V was shortened by 0 bases and J by 1 base, with 9 bases between the two germline ends. This CDR3 is built from 15 residues. CDR3 DNA sequence: TGCGCCAGCAGCCAAGACCGCTTCAATAACTATGGCTACACCTTC. It codes for CASSQDRFNNYGYTF.

This clonotype was observed a handful of times. The chain employs TRBV15 and TRBJ1-5; D is unclear. The V and J ends lost 1 base and 7 bases respectively, with 5 bases between them. Germline loops: CDR1 LNHNV, CDR2 YYDKDF (reference sequence). The CDR3 runs to 12 residues. CDR3 loop: CATSRGRQPQHF. DNA of the CDR3: TGTGCCACCAGCAGAGGTCGGCAGCCCCAGCATTTT.

This clonotype was seen ten or more times. The chain joins TRBV27 to TRBJ1-5; 7 positions match TRBD1. The V gene's germline CDR1 is MNHEY and CDR2 SMNVEV (reference sequence). J lost 3 bases, V lost 5 bases, and 4 bases had no gene match. The CDR3 has 14 amino acids. In DNA, the CDR3 is TGTGCCAGCAGTAGACAGGGAATCAATCAGCCCCAGCATTTT. It yields the protein CASSRQGINQPQHF.

The table lists this clonotype with many counts. This chain links TRBV9 with TRBJ2-5; D is tentatively TRBD1 or TRBD2 (5 bases each). The ends were cut back, 6 bases at V and 4 bases at J, with 16 bases in the middle. CDR3 length: 14 amino acids. From germline, CDR1 is SGDLS and CDR2 YYNGEE. CDR3 coding DNA: TGTGCCAGCAAACGGGACGTTGATGTAGAGACCCAGTACTTC. This translates into CASKRDVDVETQYF.

With respect to this clonotype: A much bigger clone sits one base away, suggesting this may be a read error. The chain recombines TRBV6-2 or TRBV6-3 with TRBJ2-2, with TRBD1 identical over 8 bases. The CDR3 is 14 amino acids. In germline, CDR1 is MNHEY, CDR2 SVGEGT. As DNA, the CDR3 is TGTGCCAGCTCCGGGACAGGAGACACCGGGGGGCTGTTTTTT. Amino acid sequence: CASSGTGDTGGLFF.

This clonotype was found a few times. This sequence joins TRBV20-1 and TRBJ2-7, with 7 bases matching TRBD1. The trim removed 6 bases at V and 1 base at J, leaving 3 bases unmatched. Germline V gene lookup returns CDR1 DFQATT and CDR2 SNEGSKA (reference sequence). CDR3 length: 12 amino acids. The CDR3 loop is CSAPGQSYEQYF. CDR3 nucleotide sequence: TGCAGTGCCCCGGGACAGTCCTACGAGCAGTACTTC.

For this clonotype: A much larger clone lies one base from this, so it may be a read error. This chain uses TRBV3-1 with TRBJ1-5; D remains ambiguous. Germline CDR1 is LGHDT and CDR2 is YNNKEL (reference sequence). The CDR3 extends over 13 amino acids. CDR3 protein: CASSQSFNQPRHF. The CDR3 nucleotides read TGTGCCAGCAGCCAAAGCTTCAATCAGCCCCGGCATTTT.

This clonotype was seen just once. The V call is TRBV5-1, the J call TRBJ1-2; D gene ambiguous. The CDR3 runs to 13 residues. Deletions cut 4 bases from V and 4 bases from J, with 11 bases between. CDR1 and CDR2 from the germline V gene are SGHRS and YFSETQ. CDR3 sequence: CASSAGEIYGYTF. CDR3 coding DNA: TGCGCCAGCAGCGCCGGAGAAATCTATGGCTACACCTTC.